The T cell receptor beta chain under discussion was sequenced for a study of T cell changes during pregnancy in multiple sclerosis. In germline, CDR1 is LGHNA, CDR2 YSLEER. The CDR3 spans 16 residues. The V gene end was trimmed by 0 bases and the J gene end by 4 bases; junction bases not matched to a gene: 5. Some clones are missing from TCRdb's copy, which holds only in-frame ones; the method was immunoSEQ multiplex PCR. The table lists under 20,000 clones, approximately 87% of them singletons, with around a tenth in the top ten. The chain links TRBV4-3 to TRBJ2-2; TRBD2 matches 7 bases. The sequence came from a female donor with multiple sclerosis, enrolled in a pregnancy study. Sample: CD8+ T cells from peripheral blood mononuclear cells, taken after pregnancy. The CDR3 spells CASSQEASGGTGELFF. The DNA for the CDR3 is TGCGCCAGCAGCCAAGAGGCGTCGGGAGGCACCGGGGAGCTGTTTTTT.